These 10 T cell receptor beta chains were all obtained from the same sample, sequenced in a study of T-cell memory formation after mild COVID-19. MiXCR, applied by TCRdb to the 5' RACE reads, yields one record per CDR3 protein. The repertoire holds roughly 340,000 distinct CDR3 sequences, 20% to 25% seen once, with 21% in the top ten. Specimen: PBMCs or a T cell subset sorted from them (not recorded which). All receptors derive from a man aged 18 to 29 who had mild COVID-19 (a few samples of this study predate the infection). Cell type and time point are not known.

This clonotype was detected a few times. CDR3 protein: CASSATKRGATSTDTQYF. Written as DNA, the CDR3 is TGTGCCAGCAGTGCAACCAAAAGGGGGGCAACTAGCACAGATACGCAGTATTTT. V gene TRBV2 combines with J gene TRBJ2-3; either TRBD1 or TRBD2 may fit D (6 bases each). This CDR3 region has 18 residues. Trimming cost V 4 bases and J 0 bases, with 20 bases left between them. Germline CDR1 SNHLY, CDR2 FYNNEI.

The chain couples TRBV29-1 to TRBJ2-3; D may match TRBD1 or TRBD2 (6 bases each). Germline values: CDR1 SQVTM, CDR2 ANQGSEA. The ends were cut back, 6 bases at V and 2 bases at J, with 15 bases in the middle. The CDR3 consists of 14 residues. The CDR3 sequence is CSVQQGGYTDTQYF. The CDR3 nucleotides are TGCAGCGTGCAACAGGGAGGATACACAGATACGCAGTATTTT.

V and J are TRBV29-1 and TRBJ2-7; 7 bases match TRBD1. Germline lookup yields CDR1 SQVTM and CDR2 ANQGSEA. This CDR3 contains 13 residues. Unmatched junction bases numbered 7, after V lost 4 bases and J lost 4 bases. The CDR3 DNA follows: TGCAGCGTTGCCCGGGACAGCCTTTACGAGCAGTACTTC. It specifies CSVARDSLYEQYF.

This clonotype was seen just once. The rearrangement joins TRBV29-1 to TRBJ2-3; no clear D. This CDR3 region has 12 residues. V was trimmed by 2 bases and J by 1 base, leaving 4 bases between them. Germline assignment: CDR1 SQVTM and CDR2 ANQGSEA. The CDR3 is CSVESRTDTQYF. In nucleotides, the CDR3 is TGCAGCGTTGAAAGCCGCACAGATACGCAGTATTTT.

J is TRBJ1-5 and V is TRBV7-9; D is perhaps TRBD1 (6 bases). Deletions cut 4 bases from V and 6 bases from J, with 16 bases between. The CDR3 has 15 amino acids. CDR1 and CDR2 (germline): SEHNR, FQNEAQ (reference sequence). CDR3 sequence (DNA): TGTGCCAGCAGCTCCTCTGGGGGGGGGCCTCAGCCCCAGCATTTT. Protein sequence: CASSSSGGGPQPQHF. Supplemented by reference TRBV7-9 and TRBJ1-5, the full variable domain reads DTGVSQNPRHKITKRGQNVTFRCDPISEHNRLYWYRQTLGQGPEFLTYFQNEAQLEKSRLLSDRFSAERPKGSFSTLEIQRTEQGDSAMYLCASSSSGGGPQPQHFGDGTRLSIL.

The rearrangement uses TRBV7-9 and TRBJ2-6; TRBD1 matches 12 bases. Germline V lookup: CDR1 SEHNR, CDR2 FQNEAQ (reference sequence). V trimming: 5 bases; J trimming: 2 bases; junction bases outside the gene matches: 4. The CDR3 has 17 residues. CDR3 amino acids: CASSQGQGAAGANVLTF. The CDR3 nucleotides read TGTGCCAGCAGCCAGGGACAGGGGGCAGCTGGGGCCAACGTCCTGACTTTC.

In this sample, this clonotype turned up many times. The chain is built from TRBV20-1 and TRBJ2-7, with TRBD2 identical over 11 bases. Unmatched junction bases numbered 9, after V lost 3 bases and J lost 2 bases. This CDR3 is built from 16 residues. Germline CDR1 DFQATT, CDR2 SNEGSKA (reference sequence). CDR3 loop: CSASESNSGGAYEQYV. The CDR3 region has the DNA TGCAGTGCTAGCGAGTCTAATAGCGGGGGGGCCTACGAGCAGTACGTC.

The genes are TRBV9 and TRBJ1-2; perhaps TRBD1 as D (5 bases). Germline V gene data show CDR1 as SGDLS and CDR2 as YYNGEE. V shed 0 bases and J shed 6 bases, with 21 bases lying between them. There are 17 residues in the CDR3. The CDR3 here is CASSVGGAGNINHGYTF. In DNA form, the CDR3 reads TGTGCCAGCAGCGTAGGTGGGGCAGGGAACATAAACCATGGCTACACCTTC.

CDR3 coding DNA: TGTGCCATCAGTGATCCGAATCAGCCCCAGCATTTT. Translating gives CAISDPNQPQHF. This rearrangement joins TRBV10-3 to TRBJ1-5; no definite D call. CDR1 is ENHRY and CDR2 is SYGVKD in the germline V gene. V lost 3 bases, J lost 4 bases, and 4 bases lay in between. The CDR3 consists of 12 residues.

This clonotype was seen a handful of times. The chain joins TRBV5-5 to TRBJ1-1; 10 bases match TRBD1. The CDR3 sequence is 15 residues long. V trimming: 3 bases; J trimming: 3 bases; junction bases outside the gene matches: 5. CDR1 and CDR2 (germline): SGHKS, YYEKEE (reference sequence). As DNA, the CDR3 is TGTGCCAGCAGCTCCAGGACAGGGGGTTACACTGAAGCTTTCTTT. This sequence encodes CASSSRTGGYTEAFF.